Reported below is one T cell receptor (beta chain). The specificity of this receptor is unknown. Per-base qualities were not stored, and no clone one base away is much larger. The data derive from a study of cytomegalovirus exposure and HLA in healthy donors (dated by TCRdb to the late 2010s). Turning to the overall study: According to an earlier analysis of a few hundred of the donors, 150 million to 200 million T cells yielded 120 million or so unique TCR beta sequences and about 300 Gb of sequence data. An early release that covered some 640 HLA-typed donors contained about 300 gigabases of sequencing data and 85 million to 100 million unique TCR sequences. Of the roughly 390 genotyped donors, less than 85% were placed in the genetic ancestry cluster associated with self-reported Caucasian donors. The study aimed to test whether signatures of past pathogen exposure could be identified by cataloging public T cell receptors. The T cell repertoires of 550 to 850 subjects were profiled by immunosequencing and related to cytomegalovirus serostatus. Besides the first cohort of about 730 subjects, a separate validation cohort made up of over a hundred different subjects was used. High-throughput TCR immunosequencing, statistical association of individual TCRs with disease status, and machine learning were combined to predict cytomegalovirus infection status. In a later analysis, previously published TCR beta repertoires from 550 to 750 donors were re-analyzed and high-resolution HLA genotyping was added so that TCR occurrence patterns could be studied. In the later analysis, no new phenotypic data were used to find candidate immune exposures; instead, reliance was placed on TCR beta sequences and their occurrence across donors. An earlier analysis of 587 of the donors applied high-throughput TCR beta sequencing to assess whether each TCR beta V gene segment acted as functional or pseudogenic. Donor age, sex, ethnicity and CMV serostatus were collected together with the repertoire data. A later genetic analysis used genome-wide SNP genotypes for about three fifths of the 666 donors, treating that subset as a discovery cohort. All discovery cohort repertoires had been generated on a single sequencing platform. HLA typing covered class I and class II loci at four-digit resolution. The number of donors typed differed by locus, with roughly 620-630 for A, B, C, DRB1 and DQB1, around 560 for DQA1, 600 to 610 for DPA1, and approximately 470 for DPB1. Several DR-DQ haplotypes were handled as single units for association and clustering because linkage in the cohort was strong. Among 398 genotyped donors of the cohort, an average of approximately 240,000 unique TCR beta nucleotide sequences was sequenced per donor, of which roughly 18% were non-productive. Findings and caveats that apply to the study as a whole: In a later analysis, TCR association rates were found to vary across HLA loci, with the most associated TCRs seen for DRB1 alleles and the fewest for HLA-C alleles. The presence/absence analyses assumed that sequencing depth was roughly uniform across donors, and that assumption may not be true. According to the authors, the approach could potentially be generalized to other disease states and immunological phenotypes. The sequencing pipeline was judged likely to have produced a cluster of highly shared sequence variants as a technical artifact. This cohort had only TCR beta chains sequenced, and the lack of alpha or paired-chain data limited which features could be detected. The earlier analysis of around 600 of the donors excluded roughly 17 rarely observed V segments, including chromosome 9 orphons, because counts were too low. Immune exposure information for the cohort was limited to CMV serostatus. Strong co-occurrence of HLA alleles, especially DR and DQ, made assigning TCR associations to individual alleles difficult. A further reported finding was that TCR beta sequences accurately predicted the HLA-A and HLA-B alleles for most subjects in the first cohort. Specific HLA alleles were associated with over 15,000 TCR beta sequences at a false discovery rate of 0.05 in a later analysis. A later genetic analysis associated a missense DCLRE1C variant with V-gene and J-gene trimming of TCR beta chains, and an independent cohort replicated the association. Because some donors lacked HLA typing at each locus, the association tests relied only on the typed subset. Most TCR sequences were observed very rarely across donors, whereas some public TCRs were present in many individuals. In an earlier analysis of 587 of the donors, most TCR beta V segments appeared in productive rearrangements about 90% or about 30% of the time, broadly matching IMGT annotations. A later analysis found that HLA-associated TCR beta chains were more clonally expanded and had lower generation probabilities than equally common non-associated chains. Correlated functional status among segregating V segments might be attributable to linkage disequilibrium, but an unknown experimental factor could not be ruled out. In both the original and validation cohorts, the classifier was reported to diagnose cytomegalovirus status with high specificity and sensitivity. In a later genetic analysis, fewer N-insertions in productive TCRs were reported among donors in an Asian-associated ancestry cluster than the roughly 710-donor mean. A few of the identified cytomegalovirus-associated TCR beta chains were confirmed in vitro to be specific for cytomegalovirus antigens. A total of 150 to 200 TCR beta chains were listed by the study as associated with cytomegalovirus. Some IMGT-functional V segments, including TRBV6-2 and TRBV6-3, could not be told apart with the 87-base-pair reads, so those segments were excluded. According to a later analysis, most CMV-associated TCR beta chains appeared to be HLA-restricted, and the HLA associations seemed to be driven largely by CMV exposure. In a later analysis, several top co-occurrence clusters were reported to appear linked to parvovirus B19, influenza, CMV and Epstein-Barr virus.

Libraries were made using the immunoSEQ multiplex PCR assay. For the multiplex PCR, a mixture combining 60 forward primers for TCR Vbeta segments and 13 reverse primers for TCR Jbeta segments was used. The CDR3 region of rearranged TCR beta genes was amplified from genomic DNA with a multiplex PCR assay. On the Illumina HiSeq System, the amplified TCR beta libraries were sequenced as 87-base-pair reads. The study's processing was this. Across the 700 or so repertoires, a later analysis counted 60 million to 90 million unique TCR beta chains, approximately 10 million of which were shared by at least two donors. Raw reads were error-corrected and collapsed into unique sequences by a nearest-neighbor algorithm in which closely related sequences were merged to remove PCR and sequencing errors. V, D and J gene segments were assigned by aligning CDR3 sequences to IMGT reference sequences. Each retained sequence needed at least a six-nucleotide match to both a V gene segment and a J gene segment. Rearrangements were classified as productive when the CDR3 lacked stop codons and remained in frame with V and J, and all other rearrangements were classified as non-productive. CDR3 was defined by IMGT convention, running from the second conserved V-encoded cysteine to the conserved J-encoded phenylalanine. In an earlier analysis of more than 550 of the donors, sequences lacking an unambiguous match to a single V gene segment were excluded. An earlier analysis of several hundred of the donors called V segments functional above 56.7% productive rearrangements and segregating when the between-donor standard deviation exceeded 5%. To diagnose cytomegalovirus status from the catalog of TCR beta chain sequences, a statistical classification framework was built. In a later analysis, TCR nucleotide sequences were compared against IMGT/GENE-DB human TR gene sequences so that V and J genes could be assigned. A later analysis assigned CDR3 sequences and most-parsimonious VDJ recombination scenarios with the TCRdist pipeline. A later analysis defined each TCR beta chain by its CDR3 amino acid sequence plus V-gene family, and excluded reads lacking a unique V-gene family. To address suspected cross-contamination and a sequencing artifact, a later analysis removed several hundred highly shared, low-generation-probability nucleotide sequences. In a later analysis, a clonal expansion index was calculated for each public chain from normalized within-repertoire ranks of inferred template counts. In a later analysis, generation probabilities were computed with a VDJ recombination model fitted to out-of-frame rearrangements, and the resulting probabilities were checked against IGoR. Hypergeometric tests were used in a later analysis to score TCR-TCR, TCR-HLA and TCR-CMV co-occurrence, with a repertoire-size bias correction applied to the TCR pairs. In a later analysis, false discovery rates were estimated by permuting HLA or CMV assignments 20 times. In a later analysis, co-occurring TCRs were grouped with DBSCAN, and TCRdist sequence similarity was added when clustering was performed within HLA-allele-positive subsets. Repertoires with fewer than 30,000 or more than 120,000 public chains, plus five repertoires with anomalous nucleotide sharing, were excluded from co-occurrence clustering. TCRdb's version of the immuneACCESS table is confined to in-frame rearrangements and falls short of the full clone set. An unresolved V gene accounts for under half of the shortfall where checked; the remainder is of unknown origin. V and J calls and clone size come straight from that table; D and trimming were deduced from the DNA. Here the sample has 85,000 to 130,000 clones; about 74% occur a single time. The ten largest make up around 4.8% of the sample.

A distance of 16 bases separates the germline ends of V and J, which lose 5 bases and 4 bases respectively. Spanning cysteine to phenylalanine, the CDR3 consists of 14 amino acids. Left in the record is the CDR3 DNA by itself, 42 bases read in frame from the first base. The germline V gene (reference sequence) provides CDR1 GTSNPN and CDR2 SVGIG. The cohort consisted of hundreds of healthy bone marrow donors. At the time of sampling, every cohort member was nominally healthy, though immune exposures that went unrecorded were likely present. The donor was CMV seropositive and belonged to the group of 250 to 350 seropositive cohort members. Each donor provided a peripheral blood sample, and peripheral blood mononuclear cells were used for TCR beta sequencing. The Qiagen DNeasy Blood Extraction Kit was used to extract genomic DNA from the blood cell samples.

Sequenced sample: PBMCs. The chain uses TRBV30 and TRBJ2-3, with a weak D call of TRBD2 (6 bases match). This receptor was obtained from a woman younger than 35 in good health and CMV-seropositive. The sequence in DNA is TGTGCCTGGGGGCGGGACCAACACTCAGATACGCAGTATTTT. Translated, this gives CAWGRDQHSDTQYF.